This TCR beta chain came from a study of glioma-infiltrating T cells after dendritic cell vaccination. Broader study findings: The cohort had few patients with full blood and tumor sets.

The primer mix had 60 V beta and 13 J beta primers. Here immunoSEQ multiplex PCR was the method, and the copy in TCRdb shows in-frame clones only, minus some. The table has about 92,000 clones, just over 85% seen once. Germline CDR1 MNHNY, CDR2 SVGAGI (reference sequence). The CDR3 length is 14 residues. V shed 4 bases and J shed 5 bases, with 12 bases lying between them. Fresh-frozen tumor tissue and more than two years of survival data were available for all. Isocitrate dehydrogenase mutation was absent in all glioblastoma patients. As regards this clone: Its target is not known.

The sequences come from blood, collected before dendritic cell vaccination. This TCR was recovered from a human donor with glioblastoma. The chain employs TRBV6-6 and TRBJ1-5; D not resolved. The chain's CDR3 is CASSSTGLHQPQHF. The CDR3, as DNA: TGTGCCAGCAGTTCGACGGGGTTGCATCAGCCCCAGCATTTT.